The 30 T cell receptor beta chains given below trace back to one sample, sequenced in a study of shared clonotypes between healthy human individuals. Repertoires were generated with immunoSEQ multiplex PCR, while TCRdb's copy carries only in-frame clones and drops some. The table shows more than 2,000,000 clones, with 90% to 95% occurring only once. The sequencing input was naive CD4+ T cells sorted from blood. Subset given: CD45RA+ positively selected. All receptors derive from a man aged 18 to 30 in good health.

This clone was seen only once. J is TRBJ2-7 and V is TRBV6-6, with no clear D. This CDR3 comprises 13 residues. V lost 7 bases, J lost 2 bases, and 12 bases lay in between. The V gene's germline CDR1 is MNHNY and CDR2 SVGAGI (reference sequence). The CDR3 loop is CASTSPNTYEQYF. The CDR3 bases are TGTGCCAGCACGTCGCCAAATACCTACGAGCAGTACTTC.

The chain links TRBV7-8 to TRBJ2-1; 9 nucleotides line up with TRBD2. CDR3 size: 15 residues. V gave up 10 bases and J gave up 3 bases; unmatched junction bases: 10. CDR1 is SGHVS, CDR2 FQNEAQ, per germline. CDR3 sequence: CATGRREGLYNEQFF. Here the CDR3 DNA reads TGTGCCACCGGACGGCGGGAGGGCCTCTACAATGAGCAGTTCTTC.

This clone was observed a few times. The genes are TRBV28 and TRBJ1-2, with D perhaps TRBD1 (5 bases). This CDR3 spans 13 amino acids. Germline values: CDR1 MDHEN, CDR2 SYDVKM. V was pared by 6 bases and J by 7 bases, with 15 bases between. CDR3 bases: TGTGCCAGCAGGCCCGGGACCACCGGTGGCTACACCTTC. This encodes CASRPGTTGGYTF.

The chain has TRBV5-1 and TRBJ2-3, with a tentative D call TRBD1 (5 bases). Germline V gene sequence: CDR1 SGHRS, CDR2 YFSETQ. Between the trimmed V and J ends, which lost 1 base and 1 base, there was a span of 7 bases. The CDR3 is 14 amino acids. In DNA, the CDR3 is TGCGCCAGCAGCTTGCTGACAGGCACAGATACGCAGTATTTT. It specifies CASSLLTGTDTQYF.

The gene calls are TRBV10-2 and TRBJ2-2, with TRBD2 matching 11 bases. V shed 5 bases, J shed 5 bases, and the junction held 7 bases outside the gene matches. The CDR3 has 16 residues. The germline gives CDR1 WSHSY, CDR2 SAAADI. The CDR3 DNA reads as TGCGCCAGCAGTCCAAGTCTAGCGGGGGGAACCGGGGAGCTGTTTTTT. Translation gives CASSPSLAGGTGELFF.

A note on this clone: Other DNA sequences within the sample encode an identical CDR3. The V gene is TRBV18, the J gene TRBJ1-2; D gene unclear. The CDR3 spans 12 residues. V was cut by 1 base and J by 6 bases, with 6 bases left in between. The germline gives CDR1 KGHSH, CDR2 LQKENI. The CDR3 DNA reads TGTGCCAGCTCACCACGGGGTAATGGCTACACCTTC. Translating it yields CASSPRGNGYTF. Together with reference TRBV18 and TRBJ1-2, the CDR3 gives the full variable domain: NAGVMQNPRHLVRRRGQEARLRCSPMKGHSHVYWYRQLPEEGLKFMVYLQKENIIDESGMPKERFSAEFPKEGPSILRIQQVVRGDSAAYFCASSPRGNGYTFGSGTRLTVV.

V gene TRBV5-4 combines with J gene TRBJ2-5, with a possible D match to TRBD2 (5 bases). V gave up 4 bases and J gave up 1 base, with 14 bases separating them. The CDR3 sequence is 15 residues long. CDR1 is SGHNT, CDR2 YYREEE, per germline (reference sequence). The CDR3 DNA reads as TGTGCCAGCAGCGCCGCCCGGGGTGCCCAAGAGACCCAGTACTTC. It codes for CASSAARGAQETQYF.

As regards this clone: The sample carries other DNA sequences with the same CDR3. V and J are TRBV28 and TRBJ1-5; the D gene is possibly TRBD1 (5 bases). This CDR3 has 15 amino acids. V lost 6 bases and J lost 2, with 14 bases in between. Germline V gives CDR1 MDHEN, CDR2 SYDVKM. CDR3 nucleotides: TGTGCCAGCAGCCCCCCCGGGGGAGGCAATCAGCCCCAGCATTTT. It translates to CASSPPGGGNQPQHF.

The CDR3 spells CASSSGGELFF. The CDR3 DNA reads as TGTGCCAGCAGTTCGGGGGGGGAGCTGTTTTTT. V usage is TRBV14 and J usage is TRBJ2-2; perhaps TRBD2 as D (5 bases). V dropped 6 bases and J dropped 8 bases, with 7 bases sitting between them. The CDR3 totals 11 residues. Germline V gene lookup returns CDR1 SGHDN and CDR2 FVKESK.

The chain links TRBV18 to TRBJ2-5; 8 bases line up with TRBD1. Germline V lookup: CDR1 KGHSH, CDR2 LQKENI. V shed 5 bases, J shed 3 bases, and the junction held 2 bases outside the gene matches. The CDR3 spans 13 residues. The CDR3 spells CASSSTGEETQYF. The DNA of the CDR3 is TGTGCCAGCTCATCGACAGGGGAAGAGACCCAGTACTTC.

This clone has just a few counts. This sequence joins TRBV2 and TRBJ1-5; perhaps TRBD1 as D (5 bases). From germline, CDR1 is SNHLY and CDR2 FYNNEI. Trimming took off 7 bases at V and 8 bases at J, with 18 bases between the two ends. This CDR3 comprises 14 residues. The CDR3, as DNA: TGTGCCAGCACCCGGCGGGGGAGTGGGGAGCCCCAGCATTTT. As protein: CASTRRGSGEPQHF.

The rearrangement links TRBV2 to TRBJ1-4, with D hard to call. Trimming stripped 2 bases from V and 0 bases from J, with 7 bases between. CDR3 size: 15 residues. The germline V gene encodes CDR1 SNHLY and CDR2 FYNNEI. The CDR3 loop reads CASSEWGSTNEKLFF. The CDR3, as DNA: TGTGCCAGCAGTGAATGGGGTTCAACTAATGAAAAACTGTTTTTT.

This clone was counted a few times. CDR3 amino acids: CASSLARRLEAFF. The CDR3 nucleotides read TGTGCCAGCAGCTTAGCAAGAAGACTTGAAGCTTTCTTT. The chain is built from TRBV7-2 and TRBJ1-1; D not resolved. CDR1 and CDR2 (germline): SGHTA, FQGNSA. The V end lost 0 bases, the J end lost 7 bases, and 9 bases lay between the germline ends. The CDR3 is made up of 13 amino acids.

This clone was counted a single time. This chain connects TRBV30 to TRBJ2-5, with a possible D match to TRBD1 (7 bases). V dropped 3 bases and J dropped 4 bases, with 24 bases sitting between them. CDR1 GTSNPN and CDR2 SVGIG come from the germline V gene (reference sequence). The CDR3 sequence is 17 residues long. The CDR3 is CAWSAHRGGMLGETQYF. The CDR3 DNA sequence: TGTGCCTGGAGCGCTCACAGGGGAGGTATGCTCGGAGAGACCCAGTACTTC.

The chain couples TRBV11-2 to TRBJ2-7; TRBD1 might be the D (5 bases). Trimming pared 4 bases from V and 3 bases from J, leaving 16 bases between. The CDR3 is 15 amino acids. Germline assignment: CDR1 SGHAT and CDR2 FQNNGV. In DNA form, the CDR3 reads TGTGCCAGCAGCTCCCTGGGGCAGACAAACTACGAGCAGTACTTC. Protein sequence: CASSSLGQTNYEQYF.

The chain employs TRBV2 and TRBJ1-1, with a weak D call TRBD1 (6 bases). This CDR3 is built from 15 residues. Per the germline V gene, CDR1 is SNHLY and CDR2 is FYNNEI. With 5 bases removed from V and 4 bases from J, the gap between germline ends came to 17 bases. This CDR3 is CASSSEGHRGTEAFF. CDR3 DNA: TGTGCCAGCAGTTCGGAGGGACATAGGGGCACTGAAGCTTTCTTT. Supplemented by reference TRBV2 and TRBJ1-1, the full variable domain reads EPEVTQTPSHQVTQMGQEVILRCVPISNHLYFYWYRQILGQKVEFLVSFYNNEISEKSEIFDDQFSVERPDGSNFTLKIRSTKLEDSAMYFCASSSEGHRGTEAFFGQGTRLTVV.

The CDR3 protein is CASSLDRDSGRVYNEQFF. Written as DNA, the CDR3 is TGTGCCAGCAGCTTAGATCGGGACAGCGGGAGGGTCTACAATGAGCAGTTCTTC. The chain joins TRBV11-2 to TRBJ2-1; 10 bases fit TRBD2. Germline V gives CDR1 SGHAT, CDR2 FQNNGV. This CDR3 has 18 residues. V shed 0 bases, J shed 3 bases, and the junction held 8 bases outside the gene matches.

This chain connects TRBV5-1 to TRBJ2-3; the D gene is possibly TRBD1 (6 bases). Germline V gene lookup returns CDR1 SGHRS and CDR2 YFSETQ. V gave up 2 bases and J gave up 4 bases, with 11 bases separating them. The CDR3 loop spans 14 amino acids. The CDR3 spells CASSFVTGADTQYF. The CDR3 coding sequence is TGCGCCAGCAGCTTCGTGACAGGTGCAGATACGCAGTATTTT.

In its sample, this clone was seen a few times. The V gene is TRBV18, the J gene TRBJ1-5, with a tentative D call TRBD1 (5 bases). The CDR3 loop spans 13 amino acids. CDR1 KGHSH and CDR2 LQKENI come from the germline V gene. V lost 5 bases and J 5 bases, leaving 10 bases between the germline ends. The CDR3 DNA is TGTGCCAGCTCAGAGGGGATAGATCAGCCCCAGCATTTT. Translation gives CASSEGIDQPQHF. Variable domain in full (rest from reference TRBV18 and TRBJ1-5): NAGVMQNPRHLVRRRGQEARLRCSPMKGHSHVYWYRQLPEEGLKFMVYLQKENIIDESGMPKERFSAEFPKEGPSILRIQQVVRGDSAAYFCASSEGIDQPQHFGDGTRLSIL.

The rearrangement links TRBV7-9 to TRBJ2-1, with D perhaps being TRBD1 or TRBD2 (5 bases each). In germline, CDR1 is SEHNR, CDR2 FQNEAQ (reference sequence). The CDR3 sequence is 14 residues long. The V gene lost 11 bases and the J gene lost 1 base, with 15 bases spanning the gap. The CDR3 spells CASVGDVSYNEQFF. CDR3 nucleotide sequence: TGTGCCTCAGTGGGGGACGTGTCCTACAATGAGCAGTTCTTC.

The rearrangement links TRBV21-1 to TRBJ2-1; the DNA was not compared with TRBD2, the D call given in the table. TRBV21-1 is given as a pseudogene. CDR3 length: 14 amino acids. The CDR3, as DNA: TGTGCCAGCAACGGTACCGCGAACTACAATGAGCAGTTCTTC. Translation gives CASNGTANYNEQFF.

Only a few counts were recorded for this clone. This chain joins TRBV6-5 and TRBJ1-1; D gene uncertain. CDR3 size: 14 residues. CDR1 is MNHEY, CDR2 SVGAGI, per germline. With 2 bases removed from V and 4 bases from J, the gap between germline ends came to 11 bases. The CDR3 spells CASSYKEMGTEAFF. Written as DNA, the CDR3 is TGTGCCAGCAGTTACAAGGAGATGGGCACTGAAGCTTTCTTT.

J is TRBJ2-4 and V is TRBV7-8; D gene unclear. The CDR3 is 16 amino acids. Trimming cost V 1 base and J 0 bases, with 10 bases left between them. The germline gives CDR1 SGHVS, CDR2 FQNEAQ. CDR3 DNA: TGTGCCAGCAGCTTAGAACGCCTAGAAGCCAAAAACATTCAGTACTTC. Translated, it gives CASSLERLEAKNIQYF.

This clone was counted between two and nine times. The same CDR3 arises from other DNA sequences in this sample as well. DNA for the CDR3: TGTGCCAGCTCACCAGACGGTAGCAATCAGCCCCAGCATTTT. It yields the protein CASSPDGSNQPQHF. This rearrangement joins TRBV18 to TRBJ1-5; no firm D call. CDR1 KGHSH and CDR2 LQKENI come from the germline V gene. V was trimmed by 2 bases and J by 0 bases, leaving 5 bases between them. This CDR3 region has 14 residues.

V usage is TRBV2 and J usage is TRBJ1-1; D is possibly TRBD1 (5 bases). The V end was cut by 3 bases, the J end by 10 bases, with 12 bases between. In germline, CDR1 is SNHLY, CDR2 FYNNEI. The CDR3 loop spans 12 amino acids. The CDR3 loop reads CASSELGETAFF. In DNA form, the CDR3 reads TGTGCCAGCAGTGAGTTAGGGGAAACAGCTTTCTTT.

This clone was found a few times. The junction does not match germline at one end; this may be a read error. The sample contains more than one DNA sequence encoding this CDR3. This chain links TRBV19 with TRBJ1-5; the D is unclear. The CDR3 totals 13 residues. CDR1 and CDR2 (germline): LNHDA, SQIVND (reference sequence). The CDR3 reads CASSLDTNQPQHF. In DNA, the CDR3 is TGTGCCAGTAGTCTAGACACAAATCAGCCCCAGCATTTT.

Here the CDR3 DNA reads TGTGCCAGCACCCCGGGGGCCAGTAGCACAGATACGCAGTATTTT. Translating gives CASTPGASSTDTQYF. V and J are TRBV7-9 and TRBJ2-3; D possibly matches TRBD1 or TRBD2 (6 bases each). The ends were cut back, 7 bases at V and 0 bases at J, with 14 bases in the middle. The CDR3 has 15 amino acids. Germline CDR1 SEHNR, CDR2 FQNEAQ (reference sequence).

The chain joins TRBV15 to TRBJ2-7; TRBD2 might be the D (6 bases). Germline V gives CDR1 LNHNV, CDR2 YYDKDF (reference sequence). CDR3 length: 15 amino acids. Trimming removed 1 base at V and 3 bases at J, with 13 bases between. The DNA of the CDR3 is TGTGCCACCAGCAGAGGACTCGGAGGGGTCTACGAGCAGTACTTC. This codes for CATSRGLGGVYEQYF.

The chain carries TRBV27 and TRBJ2-3, with 8 bases lining up with TRBD2. Germline V CDR1 and CDR2: MNHEY, SMNVEV (reference sequence). The CDR3 totals 17 residues. The V and J ends lost 3 bases and 3 bases, in that order; junction bases with no gene match: 11. In DNA, the CDR3 is TGTGCCAGCAGTTTGAAACCCGGCGGGGGGCGGACAGATACGCAGTATTTT. Encoded protein: CASSLKPGGGRTDTQYF.

This chain connects TRBV6-1 to TRBJ2-3; no definite D call. Germline CDR1 MNHNS, CDR2 SASEGT. The CDR3 totals 14 residues. Trimming pared 7 bases from V and 6 bases from J, leaving 17 bases between. The CDR3 reads CASTTLLPGDTQYF. CDR3 coding DNA: TGTGCCAGCACTACACTACTGCCTGGCGATACGCAGTATTTT.